This T cell receptor (beta chain) emerged from a study of blood T cell repertoires in COVID-19. Study at large: Donors in the United States, Italy and Spain gave samples during acute or convalescent COVID-19. PBMCs, B-cell-depleted T cells, or T cells were the source of the cDNA or gDNA that made up the material.

Per the original methods: Reference gene primer amplification in the assay estimated nucleated cell counts. TCRdb's copy holds only in-frame clones and misses some; the assay was immunoSEQ multiplex PCR. That table gives V, J and clone size, and the DNA gave D and trimming. The sample has 300,000 to 350,000 clones, 90% seen once. Patients from Seattle were sampled longitudinally, starting during active infection. CDR3 size: 14 residues. V was pared by 6 bases and J by 1 base, with 10 bases between. CDR1 is SNHLY and CDR2 is FYNNEI in the germline V gene. This clonotype was obtained from a woman between 35 and 50 years old with COVID-19, enrolled during active disease. This chain links TRBV2 with TRBJ1-3; D uncertain. Sequencing was carried out using peripheral blood. The CDR3 DNA is TGTGCCAGCAGGAAGACTGATTCTGGAAACACCATATATTTT. This gives the protein CASRKTDSGNTIYF. Variable domain in full (rest from reference TRBV2 and TRBJ1-3): EPEVTQTPSHQVTQMGQEVILRCVPISNHLYFYWYRQILGQKVEFLVSFYNNEISEKSEIFDDQFSVERPDGSNFTLKIRSTKLEDSAMYFCASRKTDSGNTIYFGEGSWLTVV.